This T cell receptor beta chain was sequenced during a study of cytomegalovirus exposure and HLA in healthy donors (dated by TCRdb to 2017 to 2019). Concerning the study at large: In an earlier analysis of roughly 590 of the donors, around 300 Gb of sequence data and just under 120 million unique TCR beta sequences from about 180 million T cells were reported. An early release covering over 500 HLA-typed donors comprised about 300 gigabases of sequencing data and 85 million or so unique TCR sequences. Of the roughly 410 genotyped donors, approximately 80% were placed in the genetic ancestry cluster associated with self-reported Caucasian donors. The study aimed to test whether signatures of past pathogen exposure could be identified by cataloging public T cell receptors. Using immunosequencing, the study profiled T cell repertoires from about 650 subjects and related those repertoires to cytomegalovirus serostatus. A separate validation cohort of over a hundred different subjects was used in addition to the approximately 700-subject first cohort. To predict cytomegalovirus infection status, the study brought together high-throughput TCR immunosequencing, statistical association of individual TCRs with disease status, and machine learning. To study patterns of TCR occurrence, a later analysis re-analyzed previously published TCR beta repertoires from 550 to 800 donors and added high-resolution HLA genotyping. In the later analysis, no new phenotypic data were used to find candidate immune exposures; instead, reliance was placed on TCR beta sequences and their occurrence across donors. An earlier analysis of more than 450 of the donors used high-throughput TCR beta sequencing to judge whether each TCR beta V gene segment behaved as functional or pseudogenic. Donor age, sex, ethnicity and CMV serostatus were collected together with the repertoire data. In a later genetic analysis, genome-wide SNP genotypes for about three fifths of the 666 donors were used, and that subset was treated as a discovery cohort. All discovery cohort repertoires had been generated using a single sequencing platform. Class I and class II HLA loci were covered by the typing at four-digit resolution. Typing coverage varied by locus: roughly 620-640 donors for A, B, C, DRB1 and DQB1; approximately 520 for DQA1; over 600 for DPA1; roughly 450 for DPB1. A handful of DR-DQ haplotypes were treated as single units for association and clustering because of strong linkage in the cohort. Among some 400 genotyped donors of the cohort, an average of around 250,000 unique TCR beta nucleotide sequences was sequenced per donor, of which about 18% were non-productive. The research as a whole found: Because HLA typing was missing for some donors at each locus, association tests included only the typed subset. In a later analysis, HLA-associated TCR beta chains were found to be more clonally expanded and to have lower generation probabilities than equally common non-associated chains. Some IMGT-functional V segments, including TRBV6-2 and TRBV6-3, could not be distinguished by the 87-base-pair reads and were therefore excluded. In a later analysis, most CMV-associated TCR beta chains were found to appear HLA-restricted, with HLA associations seemingly driven largely by CMV exposure. Only TCR beta chains were sequenced in this cohort, and the absence of alpha or paired-chain data limited detectable features. In an earlier analysis of 500 to 650 of the donors, most TCR beta V segments appeared in productive rearrangements about 87% or about 30% of the time, broadly matching IMGT annotations. In a later analysis, several top co-occurrence clusters were reported to appear linked to parvovirus B19, influenza, CMV and Epstein-Barr virus. The authors suggested that the approach could potentially be extended to other disease states and immunological phenotypes. In a later genetic analysis, a missense DCLRE1C variant was associated with V-gene and J-gene trimming of TCR beta chains, and the association was replicated in an independent cohort. In a later genetic analysis, fewer N-insertions in productive TCRs were reported among donors in an Asian-associated ancestry cluster than the roughly 640-donor mean. For the cohort, immune exposure information was limited to CMV serostatus. The study listed 164 TCR beta chains as associated with cytomegalovirus. Presence/absence analyses assumed roughly uniform sequencing depth across donors, an assumption that may not hold. A later analysis associated 15,000 or so TCR beta sequences with specific HLA alleles at a false discovery rate of 0.05. The sequencing pipeline was judged likely to have produced a cluster of highly shared sequence variants as a technical artifact. In a later analysis, the rate of TCR association differed among HLA loci, with DRB1 alleles having the most associated TCRs and HLA-C alleles having the fewest. Cytomegalovirus status was reported to be diagnosed by the classifier with high specificity and sensitivity in both the original and validation cohorts. A further reported finding was that TCR beta sequences accurately predicted the HLA-A and HLA-B alleles for most subjects in the first cohort. When HLA alleles, especially DR and DQ, strongly co-occurred, TCR associations were difficult to assign to individual alleles. Most TCR sequences were seen in very few donors, while some public TCRs were found in many individuals. The earlier analysis of around 600 of the donors excluded roughly 16 rarely observed V segments, including chromosome 9 orphons, because counts were too low. Linkage disequilibrium might explain the correlated functional status among segregating V segments, but an unknown experimental factor could not be excluded. In vitro tests confirmed that a few of the cytomegalovirus-associated TCR beta chains recognize cytomegalovirus antigens.

Taken from the germline V gene (reference sequence), the CDR1 and CDR2 loops are LNHNV and YYDKDF. V and J are trimmed by 1 base and 4 bases, and the gene matches miss 7 bases of the junction. The CDR3 goes from the cysteine to the phenylalanine over 16 residues. Solely the CDR3 DNA is kept, with 48 bases framed from the first base. In this sample, this clone turned up a few times. This receptor's antigen is unknown. No base qualities exist here, and no much larger clone lies one base off it. The cohort comprised several hundred healthy bone marrow donors. Cohort members were all nominally healthy when sampled, although unrecorded immune exposures were likely present. The donor tested CMV seronegative, placing the donor among the 350 to 400 seronegative members of the cohort. Each donor provided a peripheral blood sample, and peripheral blood mononuclear cells were used for TCR beta sequencing. The Qiagen DNeasy Blood Extraction Kit was used to extract genomic DNA from the blood cell samples.

Library creation used the immunoSEQ multiplex PCR assay. For the multiplex PCR, a mixture combining 60 forward primers for TCR Vbeta segments and 13 reverse primers for TCR Jbeta segments was used. The CDR3 region of rearranged TCR beta genes was amplified from genomic DNA with a multiplex PCR assay. On the Illumina HiSeq System, the amplified TCR beta libraries were sequenced as 87-base-pair reads. The authors' pipeline ran thus. A later analysis tallied 75 million to 95 million unique TCR beta chains across the 700 or so repertoires, and 10 million to 11 million of those chains were shared by two or more donors. Raw reads were error-corrected and collapsed into unique sequences with a nearest-neighbor algorithm that merged closely related sequences to remove PCR and sequencing errors. To assign V, D and J gene segments, CDR3 sequences were aligned to IMGT reference sequences. Each retained sequence needed at least a six-nucleotide match to both a V gene segment and a J gene segment. A rearrangement counted as productive if the CDR3 had no stop codons and remained in frame with V and J, and every other rearrangement counted as non-productive. Following IMGT convention, CDR3 was defined as the stretch from the second conserved V-encoded cysteine up to the conserved J-encoded phenylalanine. The earlier analysis of 500 to 750 of the donors excluded any sequence lacking an unambiguous match to a single V gene segment. An earlier analysis of fewer than 650 of the donors classified V segments as functional when productive rearrangements were above 56.7% and as segregating when the standard deviation between donors was above 5%. A statistical classification framework was built to diagnose cytomegalovirus status from the catalog of TCR beta chain sequences. A later analysis assigned V and J genes by comparing TCR nucleotide sequences with IMGT/GENE-DB human TR gene sequences. A later analysis assigned CDR3 sequences and most-parsimonious VDJ recombination scenarios with the TCRdist pipeline. In a later analysis, each TCR beta chain was defined by its CDR3 amino acid sequence together with its V-gene family, and reads without a unique V-gene family were excluded. To address suspected cross-contamination and a sequencing artifact, a later analysis removed approximately 590 highly shared, low-generation-probability nucleotide sequences. In a later analysis, a clonal expansion index for each public chain was calculated from normalized within-repertoire ranks of inferred template counts. Generation probabilities in a later analysis came from a VDJ recombination model fitted to out-of-frame rearrangements, and those results were checked against IGoR. Hypergeometric tests were used in a later analysis to score TCR-TCR, TCR-HLA and TCR-CMV co-occurrence, with a repertoire-size bias correction applied to the TCR pairs. False discovery rates were estimated in a later analysis by permuting HLA or CMV assignments 20 times. In a later analysis, co-occurring TCRs were grouped with DBSCAN, and TCRdist sequence similarity was added when clustering was performed within HLA-allele-positive subsets. Repertoires with fewer than 30,000 or more than 120,000 public chains were left out of co-occurrence clustering, as were four to six repertoires with anomalous nucleotide sharing. Drawn from immuneACCESS, this table holds only the in-frame rearrangements with V and J called that TCRdb kept. Clones are partly lost; checked studies trace under half to an unresolved V gene and leave the rest unexplained. V and J calls and clone size are copied from that table; D and trimming were computed from the DNA. Present in this sample are tens of thousands of clones, 78% of which were seen just once. Jointly, the top ten make up approximately 9.8% of the sample.

Material for sequencing was PBMCs. The sequence links TRBV15 to TRBJ1-3; 7 bases in the junction line up with TRBD1. This sequence was found in a man aged 35 to 55 in good health and CMV-seronegative. The DNA is as follows: TGTGCCACCAGCAGAGTTTCAGGGGGGATCGGAAACACCATATATTTT. Translated, this is CATSRVSGGIGNTIYF.